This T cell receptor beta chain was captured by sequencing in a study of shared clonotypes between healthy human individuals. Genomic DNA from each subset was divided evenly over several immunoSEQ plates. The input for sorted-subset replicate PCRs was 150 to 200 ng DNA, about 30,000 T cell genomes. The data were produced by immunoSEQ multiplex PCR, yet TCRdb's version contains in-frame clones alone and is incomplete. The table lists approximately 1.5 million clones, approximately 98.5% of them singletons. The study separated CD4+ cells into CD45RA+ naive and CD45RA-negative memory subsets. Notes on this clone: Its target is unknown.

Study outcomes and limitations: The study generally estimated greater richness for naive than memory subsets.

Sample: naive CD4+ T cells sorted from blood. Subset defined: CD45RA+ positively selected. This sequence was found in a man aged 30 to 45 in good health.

CDR3 sequence reads: CAISRGTGSKETQYF. The CDR3 bases are TGTGCCATCAGTAGGGGGACAGGGAGCAAAGAGACCCAGTACTTC. The chain recombines TRBV10-3 with TRBJ2-5, with 9 bases fitting TRBD1. Germline V gene data show CDR1 as ENHRY and CDR2 as SYGVKD. The junction had 7 bases not matched to a gene; V was cut back by 5 bases and J by 3 bases. This CDR3 has 15 amino acids.